The clone carrying this T cell receptor beta chain was detected once. Its specificity is not known. Blood genomic DNA input for TRB amplification was about 250-550 ng. This specimen belongs to a study of T and B cells in COVID-19 patients. Study in general: Recovered patients mostly had mild to moderate COVID-19 managed as outpatients. Notes on the study in general: Sorted SARS-CoV-2-responsive or tetramer+ T cells and CD4+, regulatory and CD8+ subsets were not yet sequenced. At recovery TRB diversity and richness exceeded healthy donors, after highly clonal active COVID-19 repertoires.

BIOMED2 TRB-A/B primer pools were used in multiplex TRB PCR. TCRdb re-derived calls from the multiplex PCR reads in MiXCR, one entry per CDR3 protein. The sample lists roughly 9,600 distinct CDR3 sequences, roughly two fifths occurring once. This TCR derives from a human donor with active COVID-19. The sequenced material came from blood.

As DNA, the CDR3 is TGTGCCATCAGTGCTTTGAGGGGGCTCGAGGAAAGAGGCAATCAGCCCCAGCATTTT. It is translated as CAISALRGLEERGNQPQHF. This chain links TRBV10-3 with TRBJ1-5, with 7 bases identical to TRBD1. V lost 4 bases and J lost 2; bases outside the gene matches: 17. The germline CDR1 and CDR2 sequences are ENHRY and SYGVKD. The CDR3 contains 19 residues.